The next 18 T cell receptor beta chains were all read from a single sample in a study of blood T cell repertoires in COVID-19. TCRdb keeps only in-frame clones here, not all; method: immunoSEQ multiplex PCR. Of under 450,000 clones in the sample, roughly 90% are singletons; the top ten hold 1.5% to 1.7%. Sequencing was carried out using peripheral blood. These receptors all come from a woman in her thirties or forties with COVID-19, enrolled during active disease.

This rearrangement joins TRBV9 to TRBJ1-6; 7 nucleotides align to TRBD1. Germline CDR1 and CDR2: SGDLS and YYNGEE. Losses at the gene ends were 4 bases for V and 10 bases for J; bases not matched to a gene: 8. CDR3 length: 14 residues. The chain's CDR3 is CASSPGQAGSPLHF. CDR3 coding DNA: TGTGCCAGCAGCCCAGGACAGGCAGGGTCACCCCTCCACTTT. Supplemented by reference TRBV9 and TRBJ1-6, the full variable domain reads DSGVTQTPKHLITATGQRVTLRCSPRSGDLSVYWYQQSLDQGLQFLIQYYNGEERAKGNILERFSAQQFPDLHSELNLSSLELGDSALYFCASSPGQAGSPLHFGNGTRLTVT.

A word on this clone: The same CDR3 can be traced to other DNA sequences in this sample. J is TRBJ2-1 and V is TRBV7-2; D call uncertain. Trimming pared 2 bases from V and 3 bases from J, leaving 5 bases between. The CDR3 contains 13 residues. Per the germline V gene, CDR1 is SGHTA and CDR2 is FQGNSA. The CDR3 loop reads CASSLNSYNEQFF. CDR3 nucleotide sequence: TGTGCCAGCAGCTTAAACAGCTACAATGAGCAGTTCTTC. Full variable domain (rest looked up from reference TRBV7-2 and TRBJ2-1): GAGVSQSPSNKVTEKGKDVELRCDPISGHTALYWYRQSLGQGLEFLIYFQGNSAPDKSGLPSDRFSAERTGGSVSTLTIQRTQQEDSAVYLCASSLNSYNEQFFGPGTRLTVL.

CDR3 amino acids: CASSFTTGAQYF. DNA of the CDR3: TGTGCCAGCAGCTTCACCACAGGGGCGCAGTACTTC. The chain carries TRBV12-3 or TRBV12-4 and TRBJ2-7, with 7 bases matching TRBD1. CDR3 length: 12 residues. V gave up 6 bases and J gave up 9 bases; unmatched junction bases: 8.

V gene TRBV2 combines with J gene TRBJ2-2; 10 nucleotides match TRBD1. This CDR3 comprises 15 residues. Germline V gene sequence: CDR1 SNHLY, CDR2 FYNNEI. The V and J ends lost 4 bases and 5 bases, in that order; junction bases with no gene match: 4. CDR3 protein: CASSGQGAQTGELFF. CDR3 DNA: TGTGCCAGCAGTGGACAGGGGGCGCAAACCGGGGAGCTGTTTTTT.

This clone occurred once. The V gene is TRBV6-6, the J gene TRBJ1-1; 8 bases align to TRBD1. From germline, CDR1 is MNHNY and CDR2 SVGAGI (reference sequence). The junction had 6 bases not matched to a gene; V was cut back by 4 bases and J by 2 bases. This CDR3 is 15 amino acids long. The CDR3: CASSFWTGKNTEAFF. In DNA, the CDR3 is TGTGCCAGCAGTTTCTGGACAGGGAAAAACACTGAAGCTTTCTTT.

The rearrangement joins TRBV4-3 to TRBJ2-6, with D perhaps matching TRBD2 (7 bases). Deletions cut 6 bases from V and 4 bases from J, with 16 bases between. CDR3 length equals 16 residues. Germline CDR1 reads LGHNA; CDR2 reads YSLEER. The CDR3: CASRLVGGAGANVLTF. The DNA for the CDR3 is TGCGCCAGCAGACTAGTGGGGGGGGCCGGGGCCAACGTCCTGACTTTC.

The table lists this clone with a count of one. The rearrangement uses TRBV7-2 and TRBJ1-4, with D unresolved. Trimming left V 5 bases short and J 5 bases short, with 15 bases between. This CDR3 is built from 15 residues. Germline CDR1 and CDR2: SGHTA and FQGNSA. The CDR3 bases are TGTGCCAGCAGCCGCGACCCGGGGTTAAATGAAAAACTGTTTTTT. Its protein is CASSRDPGLNEKLFF. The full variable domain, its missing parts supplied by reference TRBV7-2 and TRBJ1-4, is GAGVSQSPSNKVTEKGKDVELRCDPISGHTALYWYRQSLGQGLEFLIYFQGNSAPDKSGLPSDRFSAERTGGSVSTLTIQRTQQEDSAVYLCASSRDPGLNEKLFFGSGTQLSVL.

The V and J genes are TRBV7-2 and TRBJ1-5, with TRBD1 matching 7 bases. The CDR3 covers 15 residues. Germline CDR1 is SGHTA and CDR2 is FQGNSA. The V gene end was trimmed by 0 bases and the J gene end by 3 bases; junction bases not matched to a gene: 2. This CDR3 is CASSLAGTDNQPQHF. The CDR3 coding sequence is TGTGCCAGCAGCTTAGCAGGGACAGACAATCAGCCCCAGCATTTT.

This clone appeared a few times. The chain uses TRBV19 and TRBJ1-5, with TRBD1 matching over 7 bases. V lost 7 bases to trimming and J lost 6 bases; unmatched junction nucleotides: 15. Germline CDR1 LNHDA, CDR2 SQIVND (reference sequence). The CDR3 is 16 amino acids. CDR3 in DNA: TGTGCCAGTAAGGGGGCCAGGGGCAGCCAAGGTCAGCCCCAGCATTTT. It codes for CASKGARGSQGQPQHF. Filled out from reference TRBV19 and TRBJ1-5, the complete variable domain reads DGGITQSPKYLFRKEGQNVTLSCEQNLNHDAMYWYRQDPGQGLRLIYYSQIVNDFQKGDIAEGYSVSREKKESFPLTVTSAQKNPTAFYLCASKGARGSQGQPQHFGDGTRLSIL.

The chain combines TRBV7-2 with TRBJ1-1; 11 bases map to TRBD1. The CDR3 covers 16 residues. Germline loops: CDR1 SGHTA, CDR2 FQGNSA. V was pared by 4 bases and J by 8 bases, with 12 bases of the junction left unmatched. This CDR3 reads CASSSPWIGDRGEAFF. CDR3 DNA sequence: TGTGCCAGCAGCTCCCCTTGGATCGGGGACAGGGGGGAAGCTTTCTTT.

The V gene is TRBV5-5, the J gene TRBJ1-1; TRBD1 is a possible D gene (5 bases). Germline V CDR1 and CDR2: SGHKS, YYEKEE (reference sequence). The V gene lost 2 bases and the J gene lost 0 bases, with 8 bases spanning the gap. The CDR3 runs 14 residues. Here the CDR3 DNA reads TGTGCCAGCAGCTTCAGGGTAATGAACACTGAAGCTTTCTTT. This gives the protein CASSFRVMNTEAFF.

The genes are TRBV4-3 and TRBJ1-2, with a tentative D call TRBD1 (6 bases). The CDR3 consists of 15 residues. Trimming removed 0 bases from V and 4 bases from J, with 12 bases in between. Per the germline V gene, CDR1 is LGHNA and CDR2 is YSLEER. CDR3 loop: CASSQDLQGTYGYTF. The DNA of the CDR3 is TGCGCCAGCAGCCAAGACCTCCAGGGGACCTATGGCTACACCTTC.

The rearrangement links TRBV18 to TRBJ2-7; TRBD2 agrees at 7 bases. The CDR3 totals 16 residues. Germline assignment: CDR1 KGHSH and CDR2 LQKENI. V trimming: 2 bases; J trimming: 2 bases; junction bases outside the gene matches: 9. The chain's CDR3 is CASSPSGAGFAYEQYF. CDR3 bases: TGTGCCAGCTCACCAAGCGGAGCGGGGTTCGCCTACGAGCAGTACTTC.

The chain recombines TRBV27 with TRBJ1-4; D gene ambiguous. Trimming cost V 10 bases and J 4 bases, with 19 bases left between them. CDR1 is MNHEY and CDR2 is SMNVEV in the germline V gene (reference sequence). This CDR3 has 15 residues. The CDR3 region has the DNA TGTGCCACCAGAGCCCGAGGCGCCCGTAATGAAAAACTGTTTTTT. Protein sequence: CATRARGARNEKLFF.

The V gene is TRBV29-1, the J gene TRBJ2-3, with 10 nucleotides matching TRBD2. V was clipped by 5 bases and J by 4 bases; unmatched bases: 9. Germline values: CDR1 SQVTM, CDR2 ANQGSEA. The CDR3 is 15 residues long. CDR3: CSVPKRGGISDTQYF. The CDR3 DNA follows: TGCAGCGTTCCCAAGCGGGGGGGCATCTCAGATACGCAGTATTTT.

CDR3 loop: CAISRQGAGTNEKLFF. The DNA of the CDR3 is TGTGCCATCAGCAGACAGGGGGCAGGAACTAATGAAAAACTGTTTTTT. The chain uses TRBV10-3 and TRBJ1-4, with TRBD1 matching 10 bases. After removal of 6 bases from V and 1 base from J, the junction contained 5 bases not matched to a gene. The CDR3 loop spans 16 amino acids. From germline, CDR1 is ENHRY and CDR2 SYGVKD.

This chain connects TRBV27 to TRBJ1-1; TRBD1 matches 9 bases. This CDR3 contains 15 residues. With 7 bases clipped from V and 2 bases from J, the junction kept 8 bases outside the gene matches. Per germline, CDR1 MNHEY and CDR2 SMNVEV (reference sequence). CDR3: CASTPRTGVNTEAFF. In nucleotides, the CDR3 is TGTGCCAGCACCCCCCGGACAGGGGTTAACACTGAAGCTTTCTTT.

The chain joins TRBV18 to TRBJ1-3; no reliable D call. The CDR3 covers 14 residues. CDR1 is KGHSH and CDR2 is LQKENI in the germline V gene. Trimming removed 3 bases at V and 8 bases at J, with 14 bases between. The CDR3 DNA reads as TGTGCCAGCTCACCTACGGGTACGTCGGACACCATATATTTT. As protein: CASSPTGTSDTIYF.